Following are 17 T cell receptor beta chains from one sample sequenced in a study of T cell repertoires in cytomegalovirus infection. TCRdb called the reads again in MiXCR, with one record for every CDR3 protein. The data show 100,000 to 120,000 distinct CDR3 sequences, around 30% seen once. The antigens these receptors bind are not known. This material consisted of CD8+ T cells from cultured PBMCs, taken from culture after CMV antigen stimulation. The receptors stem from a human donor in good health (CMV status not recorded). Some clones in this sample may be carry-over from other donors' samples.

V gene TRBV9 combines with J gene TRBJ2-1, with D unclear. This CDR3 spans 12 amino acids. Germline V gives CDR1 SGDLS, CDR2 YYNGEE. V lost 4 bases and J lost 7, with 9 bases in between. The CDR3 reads CASSSRLNEQFF. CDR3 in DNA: TGTGCCAGCAGCTCGAGGTTAAATGAGCAGTTCTTC.

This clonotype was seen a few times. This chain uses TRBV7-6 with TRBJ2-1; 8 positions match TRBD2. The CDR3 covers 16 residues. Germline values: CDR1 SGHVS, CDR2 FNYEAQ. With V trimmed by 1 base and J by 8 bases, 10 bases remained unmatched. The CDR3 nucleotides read TGTGCCAGCAGCTTAGTAGGCGGGGGGACCCCTCATGAGCAGTTCTTC. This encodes CASSLVGGGTPHEQFF. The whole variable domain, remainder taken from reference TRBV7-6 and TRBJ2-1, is GAGVSQSPRYKVTKRGQDVALRCDPISGHVSLYWYRQALGQGPEFLTYFNYEAQQDKSGLPNDRFSAERPEGSISTLTIQRTEQRDSAMYRCASSLVGGGTPHEQFFGPGTRLTVL.

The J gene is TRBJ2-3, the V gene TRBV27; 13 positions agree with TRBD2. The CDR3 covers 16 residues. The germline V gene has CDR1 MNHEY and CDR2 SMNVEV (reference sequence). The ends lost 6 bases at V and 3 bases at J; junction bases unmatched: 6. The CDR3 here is CASSPRLAGGTDTQYF. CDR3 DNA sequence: TGTGCCAGCAGCCCCCGACTAGCGGGGGGAACAGATACGCAGTATTTT.

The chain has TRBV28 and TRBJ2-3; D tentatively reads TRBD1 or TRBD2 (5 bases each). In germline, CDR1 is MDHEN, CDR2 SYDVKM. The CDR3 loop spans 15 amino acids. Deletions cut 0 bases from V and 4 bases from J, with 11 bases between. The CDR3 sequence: CASSLWRGSSDTQYF. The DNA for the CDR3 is TGTGCCAGCAGTTTATGGAGGGGCAGTTCAGATACGCAGTATTTT. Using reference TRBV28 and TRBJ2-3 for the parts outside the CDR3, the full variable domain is DVKVTQSSRYLVKRTGEKVFLECVQDMDHENMFWYRQDPGLGLRLIYFSYDVKMKEKGDIPEGYSVSREKKERFSLILESASTNQTSMYLCASSLWRGSSDTQYFGPGTRLTVL.

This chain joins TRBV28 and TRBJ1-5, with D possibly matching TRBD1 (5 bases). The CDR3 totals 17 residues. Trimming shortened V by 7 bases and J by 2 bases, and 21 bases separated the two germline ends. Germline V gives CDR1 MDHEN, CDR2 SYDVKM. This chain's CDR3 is CASTFSRARQGNQPQHF. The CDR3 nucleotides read TGTGCCAGCACCTTCTCCAGGGCAAGGCAGGGCAATCAGCCCCAGCATTTT. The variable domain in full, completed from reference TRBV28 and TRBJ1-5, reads DVKVTQSSRYLVKRTGEKVFLECVQDMDHENMFWYRQDPGLGLRLIYFSYDVKMKEKGDIPEGYSVSREKKERFSLILESASTNQTSMYLCASTFSRARQGNQPQHFGDGTRLSIL.

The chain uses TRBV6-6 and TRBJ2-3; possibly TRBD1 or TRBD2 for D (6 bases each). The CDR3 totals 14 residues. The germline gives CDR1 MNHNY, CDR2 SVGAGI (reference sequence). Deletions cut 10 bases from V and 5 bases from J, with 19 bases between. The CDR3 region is CATFGGPNEDTQYF. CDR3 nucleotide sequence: TGTGCCACCTTCGGGGGCCCCAATGAAGATACGCAGTATTTT.

CDR3 protein: CASSGSGRERRQPQHF. CDR3 bases: TGTGCCAGCAGTGGTTCCGGCAGGGAGAGACGGCAGCCCCAGCATTTT. V is TRBV2 and J is TRBJ1-5; possibly TRBD1 for D (5 bases). V was shortened by 4 bases and J by 7 bases, with 20 bases between the two germline ends. The CDR3 is made up of 16 amino acids. Germline assignment: CDR1 SNHLY and CDR2 FYNNEI. Full variable domain (missing parts from reference TRBV2 and TRBJ1-5): EPEVTQTPSHQVTQMGQEVILRCVPISNHLYFYWYRQILGQKVEFLVSFYNNEISEKSEIFDDQFSVERPDGSNFTLKIRSTKLEDSAMYFCASSGSGRERRQPQHFGDGTRLSIL.

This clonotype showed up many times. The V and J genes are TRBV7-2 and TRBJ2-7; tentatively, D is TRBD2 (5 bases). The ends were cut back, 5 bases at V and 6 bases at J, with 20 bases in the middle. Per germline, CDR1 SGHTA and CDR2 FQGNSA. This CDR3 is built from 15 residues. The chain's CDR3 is CASSELGPPFGEQYF. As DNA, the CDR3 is TGTGCCAGCAGCGAACTAGGACCCCCCTTCGGCGAGCAGTACTTC.

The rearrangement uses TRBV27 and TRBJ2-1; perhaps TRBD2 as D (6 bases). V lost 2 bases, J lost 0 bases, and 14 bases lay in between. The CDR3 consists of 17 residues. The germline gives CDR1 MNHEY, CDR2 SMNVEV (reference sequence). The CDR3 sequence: CASSLGSYGSSYNEQFF. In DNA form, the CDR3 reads TGTGCCAGCAGTTTAGGGTCTTACGGGAGCTCCTACAATGAGCAGTTCTTC.

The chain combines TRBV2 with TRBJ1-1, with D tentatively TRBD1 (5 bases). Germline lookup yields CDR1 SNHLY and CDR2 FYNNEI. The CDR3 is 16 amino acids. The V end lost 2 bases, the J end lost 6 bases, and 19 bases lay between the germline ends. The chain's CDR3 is CASSESDSLGISEAFF. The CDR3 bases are TGTGCCAGCAGTGAAAGTGACAGTTTAGGAATCTCTGAAGCTTTCTTT.

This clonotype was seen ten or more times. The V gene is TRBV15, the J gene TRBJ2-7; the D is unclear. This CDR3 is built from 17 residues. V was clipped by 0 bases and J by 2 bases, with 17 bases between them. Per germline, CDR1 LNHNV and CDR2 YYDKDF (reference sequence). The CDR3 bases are TGTGCCACCAGCAGAGAAGCCCTCATGGGTATCGCCTACGAGCAGTACTTC. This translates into CATSREALMGIAYEQYF.

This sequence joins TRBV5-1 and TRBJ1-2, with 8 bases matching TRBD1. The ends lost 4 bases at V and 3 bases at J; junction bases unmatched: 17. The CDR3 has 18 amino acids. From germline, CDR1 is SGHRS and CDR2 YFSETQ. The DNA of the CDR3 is TGCGCCAGCAGCCCGGGACAGGACCCCTTCCAAGCCTACTATGGCTACACCTTC. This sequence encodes CASSPGQDPFQAYYGYTF.

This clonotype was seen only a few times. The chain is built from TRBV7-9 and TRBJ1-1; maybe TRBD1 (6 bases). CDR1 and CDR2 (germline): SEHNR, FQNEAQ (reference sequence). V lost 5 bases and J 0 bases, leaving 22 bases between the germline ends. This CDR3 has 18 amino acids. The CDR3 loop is CASSHSLQGVAMNTEAFF. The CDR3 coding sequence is TGTGCCAGCAGCCACTCCCTACAGGGTGTTGCCATGAACACTGAAGCTTTCTTT.

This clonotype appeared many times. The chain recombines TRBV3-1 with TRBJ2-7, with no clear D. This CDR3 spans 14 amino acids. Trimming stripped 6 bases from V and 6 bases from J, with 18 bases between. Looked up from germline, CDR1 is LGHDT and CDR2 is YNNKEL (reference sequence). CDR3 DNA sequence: TGTGCCAGCAGACCCGGGCTTCAAATCGGCGAGCAGTACTTC. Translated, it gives CASRPGLQIGEQYF.

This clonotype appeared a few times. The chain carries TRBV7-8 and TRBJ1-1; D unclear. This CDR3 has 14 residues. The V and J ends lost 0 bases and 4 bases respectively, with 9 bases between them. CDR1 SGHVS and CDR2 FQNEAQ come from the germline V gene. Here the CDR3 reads CASSLASSLTEAFF. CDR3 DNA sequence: TGTGCCAGCAGCTTAGCTAGTAGTCTCACTGAAGCTTTCTTT.

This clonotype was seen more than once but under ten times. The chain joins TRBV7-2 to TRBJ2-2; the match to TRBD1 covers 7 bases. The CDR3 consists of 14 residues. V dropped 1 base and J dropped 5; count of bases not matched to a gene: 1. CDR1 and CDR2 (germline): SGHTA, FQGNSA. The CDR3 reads CASSLEGATGELFF. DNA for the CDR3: TGTGCCAGCAGCTTAGAGGGGGCGACCGGGGAGCTGTTTTTT. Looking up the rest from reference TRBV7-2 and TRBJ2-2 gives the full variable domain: GAGVSQSPSNKVTEKGKDVELRCDPISGHTALYWYRQSLGQGLEFLIYFQGNSAPDKSGLPSDRFSAERTGGSVSTLTIQRTQQEDSAVYLCASSLEGATGELFFGEGSRLTVL.

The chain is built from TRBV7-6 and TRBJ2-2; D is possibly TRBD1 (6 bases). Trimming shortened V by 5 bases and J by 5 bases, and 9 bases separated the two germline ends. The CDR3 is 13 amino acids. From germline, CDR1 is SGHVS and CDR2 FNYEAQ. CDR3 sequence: CASSAGATGELFF. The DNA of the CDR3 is TGTGCCAGCAGCGCAGGGGCAACCGGGGAGCTGTTTTTT. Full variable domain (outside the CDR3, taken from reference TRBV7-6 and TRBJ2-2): GAGVSQSPRYKVTKRGQDVALRCDPISGHVSLYWYRQALGQGPEFLTYFNYEAQQDKSGLPNDRFSAERPEGSISTLTIQRTEQRDSAMYRCASSAGATGELFFGEGSRLTVL.